The clone carrying this T cell receptor (beta chain) is a singleton in its sample. This table comes from immunoSEQ multiplex PCR, and its TCRdb copy is limited to in-frame clones, with some not included. This table holds 150,000 to 200,000 clones, approximately 90% found once. The CDR3 spans 11 residues. Germline V gene lookup returns CDR1 MNHEY and CDR2 SVGAGI. The V gene lost 9 bases and the J gene lost 5 bases, with 10 bases spanning the gap. These data are taken from a study of T cell responses to AZD1222 COVID-19 vaccine. The sample here was peripheral blood, taken on day 0 of AZD1222 vaccination. The receptor's source is an adult in good health. The chain employs TRBV6-5 and TRBJ2-5; D unclear. The CDR3, as DNA: TGTGCCAGTACAGCGAAGGAGACCCAGTACTTC. It specifies CASTAKETQYF.